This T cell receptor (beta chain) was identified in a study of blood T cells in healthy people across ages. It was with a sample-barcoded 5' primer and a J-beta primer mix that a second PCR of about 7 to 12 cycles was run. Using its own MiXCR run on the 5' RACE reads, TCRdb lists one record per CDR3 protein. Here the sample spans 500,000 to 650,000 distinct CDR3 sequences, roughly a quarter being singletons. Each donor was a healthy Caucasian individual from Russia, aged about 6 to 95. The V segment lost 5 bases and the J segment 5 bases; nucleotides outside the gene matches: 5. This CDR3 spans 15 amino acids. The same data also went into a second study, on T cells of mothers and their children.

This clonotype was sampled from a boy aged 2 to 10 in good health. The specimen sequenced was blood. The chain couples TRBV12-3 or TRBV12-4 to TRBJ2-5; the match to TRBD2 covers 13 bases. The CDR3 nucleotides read TGTGCCAGCAGTCGGACTAGCGGGGGTCACGAGACCCAGTACTTC. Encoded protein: CASSRTSGGHETQYF.